One sample yielded the 3 T cell receptor beta chains listed below, sequenced in a study of a mutant IDH1 vaccine in newly diagnosed glioma. TCRdb keeps only in-frame clones here, not all; method: immunoSEQ multiplex PCR. The sample shows 25,000 to 40,000 clones, approximately 90% of them seen only once. These receptors have no known antigen. This sample's time point: week 47, end of study. All doses held 300 ug of mutant IDH1 20-mer peptide, with topical imiquimod. Sequencing was performed on PBMCs, taken from a glioma patient whose treatment included an IDH1 peptide vaccine. These receptors were obtained from a middle-aged man with glioma.

This chain connects TRBV5-1 to TRBJ2-2; 9 bases align to TRBD1. The V gene end was trimmed by 7 bases and the J gene end by 1 base; junction bases not matched to a gene: 5. This CDR3 has 15 residues. The germline V gene encodes CDR1 SGHRS and CDR2 YFSETQ. In DNA, the CDR3 is TGCGCCAGCGGATTGGGACAGGGGAACACCGGGGAGCTGTTTTTT. This codes for CASGLGQGNTGELFF.

V is TRBV7-3 and J is TRBJ1-1; a weak D match, TRBD1 (5 bases). Germline V lookup: CDR1 SGHTA, CDR2 FQGTGA. The V gene lost 5 bases and the J gene lost 7 bases, with 14 bases spanning the gap. The CDR3 contains 13 residues. This CDR3 reads CASSLDRWGEAFF. CDR3 nucleotides: TGTGCCAGCAGCCTCGACAGATGGGGTGAAGCTTTCTTT. The full variable domain, rest sourced from reference TRBV7-3 and TRBJ1-1, is GAGVSQTPSNKVTEKGKYVELRCDPISGHTALYWYRQSLGQGPEFLIYFQGTGAADDSGLPNDRFFAVRPEGSVSTLKIQRTERGDSAVYLCASSLDRWGEAFFGQGTRLTVV.

V and J are TRBV6-5 and TRBJ1-2; D call uncertain. The V end was cut by 5 bases, the J end by 6 bases, with 16 bases between. Germline V gives CDR1 MNHEY, CDR2 SVGAGI. This CDR3 region has 14 residues. CDR3 residues: CASSTVEVRHGYTF. The CDR3 bases are TGTGCCAGCAGTACCGTTGAGGTCAGGCATGGCTACACCTTC.